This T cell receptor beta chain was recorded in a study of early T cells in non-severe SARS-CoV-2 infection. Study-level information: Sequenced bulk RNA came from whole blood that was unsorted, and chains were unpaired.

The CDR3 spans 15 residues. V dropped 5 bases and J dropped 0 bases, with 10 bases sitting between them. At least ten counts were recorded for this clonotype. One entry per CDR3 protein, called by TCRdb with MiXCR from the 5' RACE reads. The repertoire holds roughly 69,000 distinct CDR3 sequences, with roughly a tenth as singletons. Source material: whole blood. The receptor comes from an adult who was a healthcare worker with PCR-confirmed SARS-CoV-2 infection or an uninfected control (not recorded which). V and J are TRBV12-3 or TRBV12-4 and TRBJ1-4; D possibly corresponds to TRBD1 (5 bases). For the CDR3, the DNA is TGTGCCAGCAGTGCACAGGTGACAACTAATGAAAAACTGTTTTTT. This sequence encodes CASSAQVTTNEKLFF.